The entry below gives a single T cell receptor beta chain sequence along with its context. The antigen remains undetermined. Unique molecular identifiers were present on the cDNA, which also gained a universal primer site by template switching. TCRdb analysed the 5' RACE reads with MiXCR anew, one entry per CDR3 protein. Found here are roughly 710,000 distinct CDR3 sequences, 6% to 6.5% of them singletons; the top ten hold about 1.8%. The record originates from a study of identical twins. Findings of the study overall: Among monozygotic twins, out-of-frame TCR alpha sharing exceeded what models predicted. Fewer insertions characterized abundant cord blood beta clonotypes, whereas memory repertoires showed none. Twin-shared out-of-frame alpha sequences showed excess low generation probability.

This CDR3 spans 13 amino acids. The germline V gene has CDR1 MNHEY and CDR2 SMNVEV (reference sequence). Between the trimmed V and J ends, which lost 0 bases and 10 bases, there was a span of 7 bases. Sequenced input: naive T cells sorted from blood. The sequence came from a man between 18 and 29 years old in good health. The chain uses TRBV27 and TRBJ1-6; no reliable D call. CDR3 nucleotides: TGTGCCAGCAGTTTATCGTTCGACTCACCCCTCCACTTT. Translated: CASSLSFDSPLHF.